This T cell receptor (beta chain) was found in a study of T-cell memory formation after mild COVID-19. Study at large: TCR clusters largely stayed donor specific. General study findings and limits: Whether second-wave clones peaking at day 37 were SARS-CoV-2 specific went unconfirmed.

TCR alpha and TCR beta cDNA libraries with sample barcodes and UMIs came from 5'RACE using constant-segment primers. TCRdb reprocessed the 5' RACE reads with MiXCR, giving one entry per CDR3 protein. Here the sample spans more than 100,000 distinct CDR3 sequences, roughly 6% being singletons. This CDR3 spans 14 amino acids. V was clipped by 5 bases and J by 7 bases, with 12 bases between them. This clonotype was detected many times. Its antigen is not known. The gene calls are TRBV12-3 or TRBV12-4 and TRBJ1-6; no reliable D call. Sequenced material: PBMCs or a T cell subset sorted from them (not recorded which). The source is an adult woman who had mild COVID-19 (a few samples of this study predate the infection). Cell type and time point are not known. CDR3 sequence: CASSGQGWNSPLHF. In DNA form, the CDR3 reads TGTGCCAGCAGTGGCCAAGGGTGGAATTCACCCCTCCACTTT.